This section outlines one TCR beta chain sequence together with its context. Clones were sequenced by immunoSEQ multiplex PCR, and TCRdb holds only the in-frame ones, with some missing. Found here are over 120,000 clones, 76% of them singletons; the top ten hold 5.1%. This entry comes from a study of cytotoxic CD8 clonotypes in ibrutinib-treated CLL. Trimming removed 5 bases from V and 9 bases from J, with 20 bases in between. CDR3 length: 15 amino acids. Per the germline V gene, CDR1 is SGHAT and CDR2 is FQNNGV. The J gene is TRBJ2-1, the V gene TRBV11-2; D might be TRBD2 (5 bases). The sequences come from PBMCs, collected after 24 months of ibrutinib treatment. The receptor was derived from a human donor with chronic lymphocytic leukemia. The DNA of the CDR3 is TGTGCCAGCAGCCCCCGGAGGTCCTTTTTGGGTGAGCAGTTCTTC. It is translated as CASSPRRSFLGEQFF.